A selection of T cell receptor beta chains follows, all from one sample in a study of blood T cell repertoires in COVID-19. Measured with immunoSEQ multiplex PCR; TCRdb has only the in-frame clones, and not every one. Of 100,000 to 120,000 clones in the sample, approximately 85% were seen once. Sequenced input: peripheral blood. These receptors all stem from a woman aged 55 to 70 with COVID-19, enrolled during active disease. Each CDR3 is given with its conserved first and last residue. D genes are given only for firm matches. Clone sizes are given selectively: once, few, many, or a class where the clone is expanded.

V,J,D,size,CDR3,DNA
TRBV30,TRBJ1-5,NA,NA,CAWSASTDSYSNQPQHF,TGTGCCTGGAGTGCCTCTACGGACAGTTATAGCAATCAGCCCCAGCATTTT
TRBV7-3,TRBJ2-2,NA,NA,CASSLGQNTGELFF,TGTGCCAGCAGCTTAGGACAAAACACCGGGGAGCTGTTTTTT
TRBV25-1,TRBJ2-3,NA,once,CASSATGFADTQYF,TGTGCCAGCAGTGCTACAGGGTTTGCAGATACGCAGTATTTT
TRBV5-4,TRBJ1-4,NA,NA,CASSLAGATNEKLFF,TGTGCCAGCAGCTTGGCGGGTGCAACTAATGAAAAACTGTTTTTT
TRBV7-2,TRBJ2-1,TRBD2,NA,CASSYSGGAYNEQFF,TGTGCCAGCAGCTACAGCGGGGGGGCCTACAATGAGCAGTTCTTC
TRBV11-1,TRBJ1-1,NA,NA,CASSRGTGTEAFF,TGTGCCAGCAGCAGGGGGACCGGCACTGAAGCTTTCTTT
TRBV11-1,TRBJ2-1,TRBD2,NA,CASRPWTSGGNEQFF,TGTGCCAGCAGACCCTGGACTAGCGGGGGTAATGAGCAGTTCTTC
TRBV5-1,TRBJ1-1,TRBD1,NA,CASSPRGQGAWTEAFF,TGCGCCAGCAGCCCGAGGGGACAGGGGGCATGGACTGAAGCTTTCTTT
TRBV11-2,TRBJ2-1,TRBD2,NA,CASSPTGLAGGYNEQFF,TGTGCCAGCAGCCCGACGGGACTAGCGGGGGGTTACAATGAGCAGTTCTTC
TRBV6-5,TRBJ2-3,NA,NA,CASSYSGHGATDTQYF,TGTGCCAGCAGTTACTCAGGACATGGGGCAACAGATACGCAGTATTTT
TRBV28,TRBJ2-7,NA,NA,CASSPPDLLRAYEQYF,TGTGCCAGCAGTCCCCCCGACTTATTGCGGGCCTACGAGCAGTACTTC
TRBV24-1,TRBJ1-5,TRBD1,NA,CATSDQDRGDQPQHF,TGTGCCACCAGTGATCAGGACAGGGGGGATCAGCCCCAGCATTTT
TRBV10-2,TRBJ1-1,TRBD1,once,CASIIGTGGQSFRNTEAFF,TGCGCCAGCATTATCGGGACAGGGGGCCAGTCCTTCAGGAACACTGAAGCTTTCTTT
TRBV5-1,TRBJ2-2,TRBD2,NA,CASSLSWTSGINTGELFF,TGCGCCAGCAGCTTGTCTTGGACTAGCGGGATAAACACCGGGGAGCTGTTTTTT
TRBV3-1/TRBV3-2,TRBJ1-1,TRBD1,NA,CASSPSTGFTEAFF,TGTGCCAGCAGCCCATCGACAGGGTTTACTGAAGCTTTCTTT
TRBV6-1,TRBJ1-1,NA,NA,CASSEGRETEAFF,TGTGCCAGCAGTGAAGGTCGGGAGACTGAAGCTTTCTTT
TRBV2,TRBJ2-7,NA,NA,CASSYSYEQYF,TGTGCCAGCAGTTACTCCTACGAGCAGTACTTC
TRBV5-1,TRBJ1-2,NA,NA,CASSLGAGANYGYTF,TGCGCCAGCAGCTTGGGGGCAGGGGCTAACTATGGCTACACCTTC
TRBV2,TRBJ1-1,TRBD1,NA,CASRGTTGGNTEAFF,TGTGCCAGCAGAGGAACGACAGGGGGCAATACTGAAGCTTTCTTT